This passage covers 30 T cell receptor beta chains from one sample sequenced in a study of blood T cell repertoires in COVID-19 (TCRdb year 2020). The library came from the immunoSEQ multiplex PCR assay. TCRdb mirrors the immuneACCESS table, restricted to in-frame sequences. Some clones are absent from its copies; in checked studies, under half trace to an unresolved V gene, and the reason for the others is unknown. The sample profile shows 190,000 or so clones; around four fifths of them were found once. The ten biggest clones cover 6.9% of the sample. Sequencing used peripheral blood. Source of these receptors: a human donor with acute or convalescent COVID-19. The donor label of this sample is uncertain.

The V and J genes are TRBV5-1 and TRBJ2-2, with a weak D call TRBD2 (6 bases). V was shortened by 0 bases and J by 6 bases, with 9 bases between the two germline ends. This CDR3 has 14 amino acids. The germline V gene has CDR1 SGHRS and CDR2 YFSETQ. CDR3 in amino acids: CASSLDGRPGELFF. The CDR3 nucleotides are TGCGCCAGCAGCTTGGACGGGAGACCCGGGGAGCTGTTTTTT.

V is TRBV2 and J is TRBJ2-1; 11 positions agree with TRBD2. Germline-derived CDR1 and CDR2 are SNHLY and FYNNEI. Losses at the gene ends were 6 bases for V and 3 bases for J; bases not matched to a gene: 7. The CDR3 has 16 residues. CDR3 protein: CASRLTGTSGYNEQFF. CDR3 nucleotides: TGTGCCAGCAGGTTGACAGGGACTAGCGGCTACAATGAGCAGTTCTTC.

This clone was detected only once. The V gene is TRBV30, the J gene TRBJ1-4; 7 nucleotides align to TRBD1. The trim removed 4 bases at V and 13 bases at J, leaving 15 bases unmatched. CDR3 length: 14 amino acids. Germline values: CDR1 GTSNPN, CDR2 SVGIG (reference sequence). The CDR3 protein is CAWKGAGHFSGLFF. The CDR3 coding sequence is TGTGCCTGGAAGGGGGCAGGCCACTTTTCAGGACTGTTTTTT.

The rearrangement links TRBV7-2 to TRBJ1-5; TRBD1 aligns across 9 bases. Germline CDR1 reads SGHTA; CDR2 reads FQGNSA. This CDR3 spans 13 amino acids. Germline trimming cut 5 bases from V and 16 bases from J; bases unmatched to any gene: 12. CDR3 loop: CASSLTGTGPKHF. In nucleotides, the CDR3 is TGTGCCAGCAGCCTGACCGGGACAGGGCCCAAACATTTT. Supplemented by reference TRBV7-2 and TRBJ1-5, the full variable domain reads GAGVSQSPSNKVTEKGKDVELRCDPISGHTALYWYRQSLGQGLEFLIYFQGNSAPDKSGLPSDRFSAERTGGSVSTLTIQRTQQEDSAVYLCASSLTGTGPKHFGDGTRLSIL.

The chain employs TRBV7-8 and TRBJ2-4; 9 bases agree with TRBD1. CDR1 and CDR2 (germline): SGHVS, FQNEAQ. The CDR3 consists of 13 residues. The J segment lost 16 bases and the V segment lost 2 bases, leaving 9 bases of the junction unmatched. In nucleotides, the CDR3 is TGTGCCAGCAGCTTAAGGCCGGGACAGGGCTGCTACTTC. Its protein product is CASSLRPGQGCYF.

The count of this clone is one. CDR3 nucleotide sequence: TGTGCCAGCAGTGAAGATCTTGGAGCGGGAGGGCGAGAGACCCAGTACTTC. This sequence encodes CASSEDLGAGGRETQYF. The V call is TRBV6-1, the J call TRBJ2-5; 10 nucleotides match TRBD2. This CDR3 region has 17 residues. Per germline, CDR1 MNHNS and CDR2 SASEGT. V was clipped by 1 base and J by 4 bases; unmatched bases: 9.

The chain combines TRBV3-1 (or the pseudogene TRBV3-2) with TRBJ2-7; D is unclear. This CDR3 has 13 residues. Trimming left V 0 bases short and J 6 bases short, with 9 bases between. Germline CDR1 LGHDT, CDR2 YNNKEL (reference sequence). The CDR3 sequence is CASSQDRKLEQYF. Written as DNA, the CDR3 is TGTGCCAGCAGCCAAGATCGAAAGCTCGAGCAGTACTTC.

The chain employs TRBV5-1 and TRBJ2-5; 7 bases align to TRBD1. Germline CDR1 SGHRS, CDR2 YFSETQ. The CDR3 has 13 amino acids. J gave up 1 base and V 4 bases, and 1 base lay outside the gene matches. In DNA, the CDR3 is TGCGCCAGCAGCCGGGACAGCCAAGAGACCCAGTACTTC. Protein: CASSRDSQETQYF.

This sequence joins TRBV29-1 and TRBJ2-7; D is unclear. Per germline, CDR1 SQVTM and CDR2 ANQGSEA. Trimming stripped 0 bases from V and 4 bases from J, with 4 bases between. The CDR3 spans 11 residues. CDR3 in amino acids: CSVEEAYEQYF. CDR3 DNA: TGCAGCGTTGAAGAAGCGTACGAGCAGTACTTC.

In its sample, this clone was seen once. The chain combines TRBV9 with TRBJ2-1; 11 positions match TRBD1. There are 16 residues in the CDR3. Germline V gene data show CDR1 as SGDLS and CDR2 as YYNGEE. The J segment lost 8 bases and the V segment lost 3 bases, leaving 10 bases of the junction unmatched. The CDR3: CASSGWGQGGKDEQFF. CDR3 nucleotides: TGTGCCAGCAGCGGGTGGGGACAGGGGGGCAAGGATGAGCAGTTCTTC.

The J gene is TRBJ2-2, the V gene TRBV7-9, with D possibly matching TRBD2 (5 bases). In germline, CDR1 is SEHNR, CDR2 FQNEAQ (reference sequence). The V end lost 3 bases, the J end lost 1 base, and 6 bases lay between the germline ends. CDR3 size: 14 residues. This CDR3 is CASSFRENTGELFF. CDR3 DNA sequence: TGTGCCAGCAGCTTCCGGGAGAACACCGGGGAGCTGTTTTTT.

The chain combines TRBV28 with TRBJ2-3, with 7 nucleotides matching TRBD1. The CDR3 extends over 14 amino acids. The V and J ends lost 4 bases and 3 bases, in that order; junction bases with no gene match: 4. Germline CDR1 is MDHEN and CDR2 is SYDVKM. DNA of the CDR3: TGTGCCAGCAGTTATAACAGGGGAACAGATACGCAGTATTTT. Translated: CASSYNRGTDTQYF.

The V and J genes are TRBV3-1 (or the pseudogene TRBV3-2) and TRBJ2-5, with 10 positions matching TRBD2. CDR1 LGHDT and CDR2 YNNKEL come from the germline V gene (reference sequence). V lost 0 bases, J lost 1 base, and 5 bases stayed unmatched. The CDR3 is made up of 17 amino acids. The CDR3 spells CASSQDLSSGGQETQYF. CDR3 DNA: TGTGCCAGCAGCCAAGATCTTTCTAGCGGGGGCCAAGAGACCCAGTACTTC.

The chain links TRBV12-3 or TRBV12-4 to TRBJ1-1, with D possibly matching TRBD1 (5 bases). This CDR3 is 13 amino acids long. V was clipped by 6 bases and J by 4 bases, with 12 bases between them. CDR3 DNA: TGTGCCAGCAGAATACAGGAAGTCACTGAAGCTTTCTTT. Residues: CASRIQEVTEAFF.

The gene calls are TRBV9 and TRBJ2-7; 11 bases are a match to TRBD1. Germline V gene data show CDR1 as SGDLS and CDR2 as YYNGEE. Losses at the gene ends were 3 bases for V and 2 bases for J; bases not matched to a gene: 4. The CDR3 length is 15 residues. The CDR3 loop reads CASSAGTGGAYEQYF. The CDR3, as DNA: TGTGCCAGCAGCGCCGGGACAGGGGGAGCCTACGAGCAGTACTTC. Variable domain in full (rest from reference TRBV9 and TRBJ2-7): DSGVTQTPKHLITATGQRVTLRCSPRSGDLSVYWYQQSLDQGLQFLIQYYNGEERAKGNILERFSAQQFPDLHSELNLSSLELGDSALYFCASSAGTGGAYEQYFGPGTRLTVT.

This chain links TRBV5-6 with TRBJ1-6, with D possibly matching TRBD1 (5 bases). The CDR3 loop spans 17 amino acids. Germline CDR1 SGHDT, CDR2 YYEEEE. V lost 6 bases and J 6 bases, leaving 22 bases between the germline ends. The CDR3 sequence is CASIRYKTGTGNSPLHF. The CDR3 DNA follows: TGTGCCAGCATCCGATATAAAACAGGAACGGGTAATTCACCCCTCCACTTT.

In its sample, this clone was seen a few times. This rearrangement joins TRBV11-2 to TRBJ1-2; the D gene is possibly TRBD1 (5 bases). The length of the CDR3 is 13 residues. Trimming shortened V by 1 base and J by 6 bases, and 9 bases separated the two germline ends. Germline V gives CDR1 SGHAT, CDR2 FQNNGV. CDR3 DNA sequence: TGTGCCAGCAGCTTAGGGGGGGAGCATGGCTACACCTTC. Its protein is CASSLGGEHGYTF.

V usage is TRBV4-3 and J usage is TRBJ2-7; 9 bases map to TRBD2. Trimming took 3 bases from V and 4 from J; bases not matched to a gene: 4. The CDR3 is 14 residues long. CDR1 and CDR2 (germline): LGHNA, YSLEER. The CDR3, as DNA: TGCGCCAGCAGCCAGCGGGAGGGCCGGTACGAGCAGTACTTC. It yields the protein CASSQREGRYEQYF.

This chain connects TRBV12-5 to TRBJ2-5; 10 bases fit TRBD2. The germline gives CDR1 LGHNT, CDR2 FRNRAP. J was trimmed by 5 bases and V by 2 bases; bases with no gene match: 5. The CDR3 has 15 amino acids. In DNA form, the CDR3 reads TGTGCTAGTGGTTTGTCTAGCGGGAGTACCGAGACCCAGTACTTC. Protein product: CASGLSSGSTETQYF.

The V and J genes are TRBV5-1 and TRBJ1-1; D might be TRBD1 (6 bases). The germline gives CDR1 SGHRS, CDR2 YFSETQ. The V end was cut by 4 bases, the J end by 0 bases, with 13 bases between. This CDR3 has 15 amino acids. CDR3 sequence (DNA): TGCGCCAGCAGCCCCGCACAGGGCATGAACACTGAAGCTTTCTTT. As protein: CASSPAQGMNTEAFF. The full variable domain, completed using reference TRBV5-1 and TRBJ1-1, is KAGVTQTPRYLIKTRGQQVTLSCSPISGHRSVSWYQQTPGQGLQFLFEYFSETQRNKGNFPGRFSGRQFSNSRSEMNVSTLELGDSALYLCASSPAQGMNTEAFFGQGTRLTVV.

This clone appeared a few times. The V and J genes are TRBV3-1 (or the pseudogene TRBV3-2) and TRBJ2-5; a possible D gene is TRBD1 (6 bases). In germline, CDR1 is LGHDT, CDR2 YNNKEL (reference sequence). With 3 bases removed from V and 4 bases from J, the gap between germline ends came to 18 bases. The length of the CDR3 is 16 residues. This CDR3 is CASSQGGRGGGETQYF. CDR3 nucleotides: TGTGCCAGCAGCCAGGGTGGACGAGGGGGTGGAGAGACCCAGTACTTC.

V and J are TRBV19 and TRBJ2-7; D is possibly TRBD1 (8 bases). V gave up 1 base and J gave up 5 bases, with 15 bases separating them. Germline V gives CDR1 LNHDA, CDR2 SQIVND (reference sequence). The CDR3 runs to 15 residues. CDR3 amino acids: CASSIGQGRDHEQYF. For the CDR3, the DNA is TGTGCCAGTAGTATAGGACAGGGGAGGGATCACGAGCAGTACTTC.

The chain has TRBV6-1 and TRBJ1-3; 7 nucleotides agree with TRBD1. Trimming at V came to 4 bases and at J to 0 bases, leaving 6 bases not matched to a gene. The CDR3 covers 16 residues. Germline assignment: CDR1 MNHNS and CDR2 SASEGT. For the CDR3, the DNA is TGTGCCAGCAGTGCGGGACAGCCCTACTCTGGAAACACCATATATTTT. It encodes CASSAGQPYSGNTIYF.

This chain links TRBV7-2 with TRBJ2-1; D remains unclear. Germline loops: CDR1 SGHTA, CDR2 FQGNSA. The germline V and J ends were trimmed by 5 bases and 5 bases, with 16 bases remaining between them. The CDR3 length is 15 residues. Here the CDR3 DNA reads TGTGCCAGCAGCCCGCAGGCGAACCGTGACAATGAGCAGTTCTTC. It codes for CASSPQANRDNEQFF.

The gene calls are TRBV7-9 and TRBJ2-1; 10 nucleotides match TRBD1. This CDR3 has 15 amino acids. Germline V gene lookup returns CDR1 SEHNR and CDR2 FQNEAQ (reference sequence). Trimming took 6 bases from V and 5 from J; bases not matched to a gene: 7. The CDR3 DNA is TGTGCCAGCAGAAAAGGACAGGGGGGAAACAATGAGCAGTTCTTC. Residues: CASRKGQGGNNEQFF.

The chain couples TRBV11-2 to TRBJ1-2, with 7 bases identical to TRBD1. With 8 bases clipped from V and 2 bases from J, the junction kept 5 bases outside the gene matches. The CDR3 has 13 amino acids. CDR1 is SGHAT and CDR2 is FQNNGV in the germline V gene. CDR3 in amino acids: CASGYRGNYGYTF. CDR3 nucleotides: TGTGCCAGCGGGTACAGGGGAAACTATGGCTACACCTTC.

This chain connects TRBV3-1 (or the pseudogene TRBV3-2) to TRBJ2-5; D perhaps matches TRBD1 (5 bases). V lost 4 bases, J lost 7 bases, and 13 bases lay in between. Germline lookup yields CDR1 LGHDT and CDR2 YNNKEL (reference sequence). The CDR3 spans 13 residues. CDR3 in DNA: TGTGCCAGCAGCCTCATAGGGGTCGCGACCCAGTACTTC. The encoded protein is CASSLIGVATQYF.

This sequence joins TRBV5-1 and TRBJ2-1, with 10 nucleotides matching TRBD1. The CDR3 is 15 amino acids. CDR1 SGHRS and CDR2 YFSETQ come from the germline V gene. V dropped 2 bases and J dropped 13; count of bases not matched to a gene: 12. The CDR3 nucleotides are TGCGCCAGCAGCTTAGAATCCGGACAGGGGGATGGCCAGTTCTTC. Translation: CASSLESGQGDGQFF.

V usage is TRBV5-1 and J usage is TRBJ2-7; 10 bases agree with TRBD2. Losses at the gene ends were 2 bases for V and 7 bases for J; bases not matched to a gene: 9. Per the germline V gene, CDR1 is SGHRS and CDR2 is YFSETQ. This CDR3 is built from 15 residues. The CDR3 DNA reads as TGCGCCAGCAGCTTCTCAGCGGGAGGGAGCTTTGAGCAGTACTTC. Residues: CASSFSAGGSFEQYF. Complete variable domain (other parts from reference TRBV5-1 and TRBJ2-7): KAGVTQTPRYLIKTRGQQVTLSCSPISGHRSVSWYQQTPGQGLQFLFEYFSETQRNKGNFPGRFSGRQFSNSRSEMNVSTLELGDSALYLCASSFSAGGSFEQYFGPGTRLTVT.

CDR3 DNA sequence: TGCGCCAGCAGCTCTAGGGGAAGGGGGGACAGTAGCTACACCTTC. It specifies CASSSRGRGDSSYTF. This chain joins TRBV5-1 and TRBJ1-2; 7 bases align to TRBD1. The trim removed 3 bases at V and 9 bases at J, leaving 14 bases unmatched. The CDR3 has 15 residues. Germline lookup yields CDR1 SGHRS and CDR2 YFSETQ.